This T cell receptor (beta chain) was recovered during a study of cytomegalovirus exposure and HLA in healthy donors. Whole-study results and caveats: Reports indicate that TCR beta sequences accurately predicted the HLA-A and HLA-B alleles of most subjects. There were 150 to 200 TCR beta chains listed as cytomegalovirus-associated. TCR beta V- and J-gene trimming, according to a later analysis, was linked to a missense DCLRE1C variant. Among TCR sequences, most were rare, though some public TCRs appeared in many donors.

In germline, CDR1 is MNHNS, CDR2 SASEGT. This CDR3 is 11 amino acids long. Losses at the gene ends were 1 base for V and 15 bases for J; bases not matched to a gene: 1. Comment on this clone: Antigen specificity is unknown.

A multiplex PCR was run with 60 Vbeta primers and 13 Jbeta primers. Only in-frame clones appear in the TCRdb table, and some are missing; sequencing was by immunoSEQ multiplex PCR. The sample has roughly 160,000 clones, roughly four fifths seen once; the top ten hold approximately 8%. This receptor was obtained from a male donor in good health and CMV-seropositive. Sequencing was carried out using PBMCs. The chain uses TRBV6-1 and TRBJ2-1, with 9 bases lining up with TRBD1. The CDR3 nucleotides read TGTGCCAGCAGTGAAGTGGGACAGGGGTTCTTC. It encodes CASSEVGQGFF.